Shown below are 14 T cell receptor beta chains from a single sample sequenced in a study of CD8 T cells in ankylosing spondylitis. General study points: Apparently characteristic of ankylosing spondylitis blood was a TCR beta motif (about eight highly homologous variants).

No antigen has been identified for these receptors. Each CDR3 protein gets one entry after TCRdb re-called the 5' RACE reads with MiXCR. The sample carries a few hundred thousand distinct CDR3 sequences, around 20% recorded once. Sample: blood, either unsorted or a sorted T cell fraction (not recorded which). These receptors were taken from a male donor with ankylosing spondylitis.

This clonotype was observed a few times. The chain carries TRBV20-1 and TRBJ2-7; 9 bases fit TRBD1. This CDR3 has 14 amino acids. In germline, CDR1 is DFQATT, CDR2 SNEGSKA (reference sequence). V was clipped by 6 bases and J by 3 bases; unmatched bases: 9. The DNA for the CDR3 is TGCAGTGCCAACCGGGACAGGGACTACTACGAGCAGTACTTC. Protein: CSANRDRDYYEQYF.

This chain connects TRBV9 to TRBJ1-2; 9 nucleotides agree with TRBD1. The germline gives CDR1 SGDLS, CDR2 YYNGEE. The CDR3 spans 15 residues. After removal of 0 bases from V and 5 bases from J, the junction contained 5 bases not matched to a gene. CDR3 coding DNA: TGTGCCAGCAGCGTAGGACAGGGGGTGGGATATGGCTACACCTTC. Protein sequence: CASSVGQGVGYGYTF.

There are many counts of this clonotype. The rearrangement uses TRBV29-1 and TRBJ2-4; TRBD1 matches at 9 bases. There are 15 residues in the CDR3. Germline values: CDR1 SQVTM, CDR2 ANQGSEA. The trim removed 1 base at V and 6 bases at J, leaving 7 bases unmatched. CDR3 nucleotide sequence: TGCAGCGTTGAAGGGTACAGGGGGCTGTCAAACATTCAGTACTTC. Its protein product is CSVEGYRGLSNIQYF.

There are a few counts of this clonotype. The chain is built from TRBV11-2 and TRBJ1-1; a possible D gene is TRBD1 (6 bases). CDR3 length: 15 amino acids. Germline V gives CDR1 SGHAT, CDR2 FQNNGV. Trimming took off 0 bases at V and 3 bases at J, with 11 bases between the two ends. The CDR3 DNA reads as TGTGCCAGCAGCTTAGAGGAGGGGGGACACACTGAAGCTTTCTTT. This encodes CASSLEEGGHTEAFF.

This clonotype was detected a few times. The rearrangement links TRBV20-1 to TRBJ2-7, with D perhaps given as TRBD1 or TRBD2 (5 bases each). The germline V gene encodes CDR1 DFQATT and CDR2 SNEGSKA (reference sequence). This CDR3 contains 13 residues. Trimming removed 3 bases from V and 0 bases from J, with 9 bases in between. The CDR3: CSASWDASYEQYF. The CDR3 nucleotides read TGCAGTGCTAGTTGGGACGCCTCCTACGAGCAGTACTTC.

The chain has TRBV4-3 and TRBJ2-7, with TRBD2 matching over 9 bases. With 0 bases clipped from V and 4 bases from J, the junction kept 7 bases outside the gene matches. The CDR3 spans 16 residues. From germline, CDR1 is LGHNA and CDR2 YSLEER. The CDR3 loop reads CASSQERVAGVYEQYF. CDR3 DNA sequence: TGCGCCAGCAGCCAAGAGAGGGTAGCGGGAGTATACGAGCAGTACTTC.

V is TRBV7-9 and J is TRBJ2-1, with D maybe TRBD1 (6 bases). The CDR3 has 14 residues. The germline V gene encodes CDR1 SEHNR and CDR2 FQNEAQ (reference sequence). Deletions cut 0 bases from V and 6 bases from J, with 9 bases between. The CDR3 loop is CASSLAGQFNEQFF. The CDR3 DNA is TGTGCCAGCAGCTTAGCAGGACAGTTCAATGAGCAGTTCTTC.

This clonotype occurred many times. J is TRBJ2-5 and V is TRBV4-3; 12 nucleotides line up with TRBD2. With 0 bases clipped from V and 5 bases from J, the junction kept 10 bases outside the gene matches. The CDR3 covers 18 residues. Germline assignment: CDR1 LGHNA and CDR2 YSLEER. The CDR3 DNA follows: TGCGCCAGCAGCCAAGAGTCTAGCGGGAGGGGAGACAAGGAGACCCAGTACTTC. Translation: CASSQESSGRGDKETQYF.

This clonotype was seen only a few times. This chain joins TRBV12-3 or TRBV12-4 and TRBJ1-1; 9 bases line up with TRBD1. With V trimmed by 6 bases and J by 3 bases, 8 bases remained unmatched. This CDR3 has 15 residues. CDR3 residues: CASRLRDRADTEAFF. CDR3 sequence (DNA): TGTGCCAGCAGACTCCGGGACAGGGCTGACACTGAAGCTTTCTTT.

The V gene is TRBV6-2 or TRBV6-3, the J gene TRBJ2-3; 8 bases align to TRBD2. CDR1 and CDR2 from the germline V gene are MNHEY and SVGEGT. This CDR3 has 15 amino acids. V trimming: 2 bases; J trimming: 2 bases; junction bases outside the gene matches: 3. The CDR3 here is CASSYLSGATDTQYF. The DNA for the CDR3 is TGTGCCAGCAGTTACCTTAGCGGGGCCACAGATACGCAGTATTTT.

This clonotype was counted many times. In nucleotides, the CDR3 is TGTGCCAGCAGCTTTCAGGGGGTCAATGAGCAGTTCTTC. This sequence encodes CASSFQGVNEQFF. The chain links TRBV5-5 to TRBJ2-1, with 7 nucleotides matching TRBD1. This CDR3 has 13 amino acids. Germline values: CDR1 SGHKS, CDR2 YYEKEE (reference sequence). The V gene end was trimmed by 2 bases and the J gene end by 6 bases; junction bases not matched to a gene: 2.

V and J are TRBV7-9 and TRBJ2-1; TRBD2 aligns across 14 bases. Per the germline V gene, CDR1 is SEHNR and CDR2 is FQNEAQ (reference sequence). The V gene end was trimmed by 6 bases and the J gene end by 10 bases; junction bases not matched to a gene: 8. The CDR3 extends over 15 amino acids. In DNA, the CDR3 is TGTGCCAGCAGTCAGGGACTAGCGGGAGCAGAGGAGCAGTTCTTC. Its translation is CASSQGLAGAEEQFF.

A few counts support this clonotype. The chain employs TRBV16 and TRBJ1-1; 8 nucleotides align to TRBD1. Germline-derived CDR1 and CDR2 are KGHSY and FQNENV. V gave up 4 bases and J gave up 2 bases; unmatched junction bases: 3. There are 14 residues in the CDR3. CDR3 sequence reads: CASSPTGVNTEAFF. The CDR3 bases are TGTGCCAGCAGCCCGACAGGGGTTAACACTGAAGCTTTCTTT. The full variable domain, rest sourced from reference TRBV16 and TRBJ1-1, is GEEVAQTPKHLVRGEGQKAKLYCAPIKGHSYVFWYQQVLKNEFKFLISFQNENVFDETGMPKERFSAKCLPNSPCSLEIQATKLEDSAVYFCASSPTGVNTEAFFGQGTRLTVV.

This clonotype turned up a few times. This chain links TRBV28 with TRBJ2-7; 8 nucleotides agree with TRBD2. The CDR3 is made up of 13 amino acids. Germline assignment: CDR1 MDHEN and CDR2 SYDVKM. V dropped 10 bases and J dropped 2; count of bases not matched to a gene: 7. CDR3 in amino acids: CAIGGGTTYEQYF. CDR3 sequence (DNA): TGTGCCATCGGGGGGGGAACAACCTACGAGCAGTACTTC.